This T cell receptor beta chain was captured by sequencing in a study of T cell repertoires in cytomegalovirus infection. Study as a whole: CMV infection and matching HLA type were both indicated by public TCR beta signatures.

Study findings and constraints: In two of eight donors, the top clonotype was HLA-C-restricted CMV-specific. Cumulated frequencies of public TCR beta families served to identify carriers of CMV plus the relevant HLA.

MiXCR was run by TCRdb on the reads, yielding one entry per CDR3 protein. The sample has fewer than 300,000 distinct CDR3 sequences; about 26% are singletons. With regard to this clonotype: What it binds is not known.

The V end was cut by 3 bases, the J end by 4 bases, with 13 bases between. The CDR3 sequence is 15 residues long. Germline-derived CDR1 and CDR2 are SGHTA and FQGNSA. This sequence joins TRBV7-2 and TRBJ1-5; perhaps TRBD1 as D (5 bases). The TCR comes from a human donor in good health (CMV status not recorded). Some clones in this sample may be carry-over from other donors' samples. Sequencing was done on a sample of PBMCs. CDR3 sequence: CASSFQATENQPQHF. The CDR3 DNA follows: TGTGCCAGCAGCTTTCAAGCGACAGAGAATCAGCCCCAGCATTTT.